This TCR beta chain comes out of a study of blood T cell repertoires in COVID-19. Study context: The origin of the acute and convalescent COVID-19 samples was the United States, Italy and Spain. Sample material is recorded as cDNA or gDNA derived from T cells, B-cell-depleted T cells, or PBMCs.

Original handling: The authors estimated nucleated cell counts from reference gene primer amplification. Using immunoSEQ multiplex PCR, the repertoire was profiled, and TCRdb retains in-frame clones only, with some absent. That table supplies the V and J calls and clone size; D and trimming were determined from the DNA. This table has roughly 140,000 clones, 81% appearing once. This CDR3 spans 12 amino acids. Trimming took 2 bases from V and 5 from J, leaving 5 bases between them. The germline CDR1 and CDR2 sequences are MNHNS and SASEGT. The specimen sequenced was peripheral blood. V and J are TRBV6-1 and TRBJ2-3; D not resolved. This sequence was found in a human donor with acute or convalescent COVID-19. The donor label of this sample is uncertain. This CDR3 is CASSERGDTQYF. CDR3 coding DNA: TGTGCCAGCAGTGAACGAGGAGATACGCAGTATTTT.